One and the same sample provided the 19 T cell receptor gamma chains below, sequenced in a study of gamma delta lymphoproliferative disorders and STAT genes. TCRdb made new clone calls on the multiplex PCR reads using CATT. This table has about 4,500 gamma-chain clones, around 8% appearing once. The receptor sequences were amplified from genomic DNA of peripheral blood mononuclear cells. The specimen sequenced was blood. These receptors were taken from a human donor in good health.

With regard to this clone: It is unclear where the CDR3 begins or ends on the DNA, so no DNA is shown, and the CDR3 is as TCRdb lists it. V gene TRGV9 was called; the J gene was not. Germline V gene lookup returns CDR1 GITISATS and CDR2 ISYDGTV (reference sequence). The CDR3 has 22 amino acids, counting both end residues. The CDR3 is CALWEVPIRIIIRNSLAVEQHF.

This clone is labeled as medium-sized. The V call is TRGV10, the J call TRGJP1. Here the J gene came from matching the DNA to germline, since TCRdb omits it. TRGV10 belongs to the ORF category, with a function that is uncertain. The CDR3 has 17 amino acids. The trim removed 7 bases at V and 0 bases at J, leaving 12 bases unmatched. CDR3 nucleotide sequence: TGTGCTGCGTGGTACCCATCCCACCATACCACTGGTTGGTTCAAGATATTT. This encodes CAAWYPSHHTTGWFKIF.

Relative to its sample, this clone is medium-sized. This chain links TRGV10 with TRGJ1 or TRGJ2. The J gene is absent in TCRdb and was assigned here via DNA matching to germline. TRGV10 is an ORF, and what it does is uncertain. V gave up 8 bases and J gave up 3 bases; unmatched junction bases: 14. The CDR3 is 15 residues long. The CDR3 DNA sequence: TGTGCTGCGTGGGATTATAGGGAGGTTTATTATAAGAAACTCTTT. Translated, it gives CAAWDYREVYYKKLF.

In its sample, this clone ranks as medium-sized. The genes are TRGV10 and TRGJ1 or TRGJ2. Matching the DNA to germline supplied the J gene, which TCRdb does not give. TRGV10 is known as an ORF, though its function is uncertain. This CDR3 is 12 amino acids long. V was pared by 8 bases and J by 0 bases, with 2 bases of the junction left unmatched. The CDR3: CAAWENYYKKLF. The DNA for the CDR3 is TGTGCTGCGTGGGAGAATTATTATAAGAAACTCTTT.

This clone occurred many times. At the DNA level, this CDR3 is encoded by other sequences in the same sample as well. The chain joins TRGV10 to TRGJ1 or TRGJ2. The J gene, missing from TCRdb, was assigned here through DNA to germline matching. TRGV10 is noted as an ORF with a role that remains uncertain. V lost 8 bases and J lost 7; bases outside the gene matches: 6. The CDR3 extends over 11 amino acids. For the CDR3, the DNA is TGTGCTGCGTGGGATAGGTATAAGAAACTCTTT. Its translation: CAAWDRYKKLF.

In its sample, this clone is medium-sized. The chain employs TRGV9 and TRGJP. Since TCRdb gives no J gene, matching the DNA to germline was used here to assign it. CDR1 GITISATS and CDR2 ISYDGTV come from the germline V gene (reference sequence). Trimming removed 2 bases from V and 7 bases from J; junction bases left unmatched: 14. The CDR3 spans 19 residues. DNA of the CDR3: TGTGCCTTGTGGGAGGCCCGAACAGATTCTGAGTTGGGCAAAAAAATCAAGGTATTT. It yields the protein CALWEARTDSELGKKIKVF.

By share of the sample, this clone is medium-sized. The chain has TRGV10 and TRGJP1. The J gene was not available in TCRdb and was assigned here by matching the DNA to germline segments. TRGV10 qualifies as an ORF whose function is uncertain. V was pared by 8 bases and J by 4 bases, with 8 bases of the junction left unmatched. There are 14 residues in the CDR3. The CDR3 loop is CAAWDPLTGWFKIF. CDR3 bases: TGTGCTGCGTGGGATCCACTCACTGGTTGGTTCAAGATATTT.

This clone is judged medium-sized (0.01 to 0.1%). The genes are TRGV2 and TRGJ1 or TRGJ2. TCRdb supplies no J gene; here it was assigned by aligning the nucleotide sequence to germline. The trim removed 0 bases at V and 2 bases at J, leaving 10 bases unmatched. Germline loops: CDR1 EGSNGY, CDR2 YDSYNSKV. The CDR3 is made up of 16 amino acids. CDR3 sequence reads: CATWDGQFVHYYKKLF. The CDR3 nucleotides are TGTGCCACCTGGGACGGGCAATTCGTCCATTATTATAAGAAACTCTTT.

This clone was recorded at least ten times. Written as DNA, the CDR3 is TGTGCCACCTGGGCTGAGAAACTCTTT. Translated: CATWAEKLF. J is TRGJ1 or TRGJ2 and V is TRGV8. Germline lookup yields CDR1 VENAVY and CDR2 YDSYNSRV. The CDR3 covers 9 residues. V lost 5 bases and J lost 11; bases outside the gene matches: 3.

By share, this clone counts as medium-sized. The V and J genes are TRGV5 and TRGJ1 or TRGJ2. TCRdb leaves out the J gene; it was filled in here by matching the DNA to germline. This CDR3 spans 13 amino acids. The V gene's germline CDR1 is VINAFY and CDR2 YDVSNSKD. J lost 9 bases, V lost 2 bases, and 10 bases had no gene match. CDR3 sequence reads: CATWDIVRGKKLF. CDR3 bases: TGTGCCACCTGGGACATCGTGAGGGGTAAGAAACTCTTT.

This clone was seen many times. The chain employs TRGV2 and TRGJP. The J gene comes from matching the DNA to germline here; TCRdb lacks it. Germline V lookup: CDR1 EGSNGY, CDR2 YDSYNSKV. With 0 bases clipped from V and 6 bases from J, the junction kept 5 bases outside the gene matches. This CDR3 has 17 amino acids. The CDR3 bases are TGTGCCACCTGGGACGGGCCGAGAGAGTTGGGCAAAAAAATCAAGGTATTT. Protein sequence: CATWDGPRELGKKIKVF.

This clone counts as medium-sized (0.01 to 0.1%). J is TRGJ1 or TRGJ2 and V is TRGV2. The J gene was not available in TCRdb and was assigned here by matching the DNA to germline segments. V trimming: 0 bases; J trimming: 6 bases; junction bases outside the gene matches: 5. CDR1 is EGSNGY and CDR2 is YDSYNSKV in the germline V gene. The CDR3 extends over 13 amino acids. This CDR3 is CATWDGPFYKKLF. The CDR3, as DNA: TGTGCCACCTGGGACGGGCCTTTTTATAAGAAACTCTTT.

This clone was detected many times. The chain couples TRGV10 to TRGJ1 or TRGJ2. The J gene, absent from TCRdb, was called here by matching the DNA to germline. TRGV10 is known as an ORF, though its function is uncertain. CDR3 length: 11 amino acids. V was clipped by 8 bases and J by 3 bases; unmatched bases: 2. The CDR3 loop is CAAWPYYKKLF. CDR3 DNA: TGTGCTGCGTGGCCTTATTATAAGAAACTCTTT.

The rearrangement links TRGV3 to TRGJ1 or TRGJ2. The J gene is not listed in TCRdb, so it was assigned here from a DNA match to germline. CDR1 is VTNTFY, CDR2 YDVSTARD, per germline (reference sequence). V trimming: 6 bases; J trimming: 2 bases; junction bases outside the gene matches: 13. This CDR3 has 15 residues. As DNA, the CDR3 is TGTGCCACCTGGCCCCCGCGGACTTATTATTATAAGAAACTCTTT. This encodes CATWPPRTYYYKKLF.

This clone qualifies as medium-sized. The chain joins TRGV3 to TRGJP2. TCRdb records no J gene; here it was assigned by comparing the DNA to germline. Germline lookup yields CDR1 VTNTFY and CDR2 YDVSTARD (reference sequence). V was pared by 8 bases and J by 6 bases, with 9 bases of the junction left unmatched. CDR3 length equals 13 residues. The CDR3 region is CATFSRGDWIKTF. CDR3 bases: TGTGCCACCTTTAGTCGAGGTGATTGGATCAAGACGTTT.

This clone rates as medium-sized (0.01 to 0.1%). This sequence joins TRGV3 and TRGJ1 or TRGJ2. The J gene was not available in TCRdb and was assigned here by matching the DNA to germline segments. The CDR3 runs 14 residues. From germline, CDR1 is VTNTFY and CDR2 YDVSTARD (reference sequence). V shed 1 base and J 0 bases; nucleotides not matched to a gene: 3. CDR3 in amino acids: CATWDSANYYKKLF. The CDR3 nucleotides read TGTGCCACCTGGGACAGCGCGAATTATTATAAGAAACTCTTT.

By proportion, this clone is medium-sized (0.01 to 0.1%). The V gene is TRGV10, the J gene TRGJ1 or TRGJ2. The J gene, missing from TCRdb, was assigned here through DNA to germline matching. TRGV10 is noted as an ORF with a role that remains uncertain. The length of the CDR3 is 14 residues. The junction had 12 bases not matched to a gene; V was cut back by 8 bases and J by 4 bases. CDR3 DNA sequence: TGTGCTGCGTGGGATTATACGGAGTATTATAAGAAACTCTTT. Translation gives CAAWDYTEYYKKLF.

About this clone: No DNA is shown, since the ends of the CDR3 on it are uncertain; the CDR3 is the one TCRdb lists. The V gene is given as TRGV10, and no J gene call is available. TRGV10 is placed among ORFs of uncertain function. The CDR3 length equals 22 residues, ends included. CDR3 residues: CAAWDYLSSGNKRNSLAVEQHF.

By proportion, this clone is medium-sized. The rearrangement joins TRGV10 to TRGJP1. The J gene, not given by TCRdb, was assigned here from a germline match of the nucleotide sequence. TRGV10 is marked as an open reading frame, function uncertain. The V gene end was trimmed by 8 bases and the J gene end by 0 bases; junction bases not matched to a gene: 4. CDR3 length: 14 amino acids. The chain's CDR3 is CAAWTNTTGWFKIF. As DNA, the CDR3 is TGTGCTGCGTGGACGAATACCACTGGTTGGTTCAAGATATTT.